What follows are 14 T cell receptor beta chains derived from one specimen sequenced in a study of PD-L1 blockade in urothelial cancer. TCRdb keeps only in-frame clones here, not all; method: immunoSEQ multiplex PCR. The data contain about 74,000 clones, 90% of them singletons. Time point noted: pretreatment peripheral blood. Specimen: PBMCs, collected around atezolizumab (anti-PD-L1) treatment. The receptors shown here come from a man in his sixties or seventies with urothelial cancer.

The chain couples TRBV19 to TRBJ2-3, with TRBD2 matching over 14 bases. The CDR3 loop spans 19 amino acids. Germline V gene sequence: CDR1 LNHDA, CDR2 SQIVND (reference sequence). The ends lost 6 bases at V and 0 bases at J; junction bases unmatched: 11. The CDR3 protein is CASSSEGLAGVASTDTQYF. The CDR3 DNA is TGTGCCAGTAGCTCGGAGGGACTAGCGGGAGTAGCTAGCACAGATACGCAGTATTTT.

This chain joins TRBV9 and TRBJ2-5, with D unresolved. V lost 0 bases to trimming and J lost 5 bases, with 11 bases between them. The CDR3 spans 14 residues. Germline loops: CDR1 SGDLS, CDR2 YYNGEE. CDR3 loop: CASSVGGSSETQYF. The CDR3 DNA follows: TGTGCCAGCAGCGTAGGCGGTTCTTCGGAGACCCAGTACTTC. Full variable domain (remainder filled in from reference TRBV9 and TRBJ2-5): DSGVTQTPKHLITATGQRVTLRCSPRSGDLSVYWYQQSLDQGLQFLIQYYNGEERAKGNILERFSAQQFPDLHSELNLSSLELGDSALYFCASSVGGSSETQYFGPGTRLLVL.

This chain connects TRBV27 to TRBJ2-1; 13 bases line up with TRBD2. The length of the CDR3 is 15 residues. Trimming at V came to 6 bases and at J to 8 bases, leaving 7 bases not matched to a gene. In germline, CDR1 is MNHEY, CDR2 SMNVEV (reference sequence). CDR3 residues: CASRETSGRHHEQFF. Here the CDR3 DNA reads TGTGCCAGCAGGGAGACTAGCGGGAGGCATCATGAGCAGTTCTTC.

This chain connects TRBV5-6 to TRBJ1-1; 11 bases match TRBD1. V lost 4 bases and J lost 0; bases outside the gene matches: 5. In germline, CDR1 is SGHDT, CDR2 YYEEEE. This CDR3 contains 16 residues. The CDR3 protein is CASSLGQGALNTEAFF. CDR3 DNA sequence: TGTGCCAGCAGCCTTGGACAGGGGGCACTGAACACTGAAGCTTTCTTT.

The V and J genes are TRBV4-1 and TRBJ2-7, with TRBD1 matching 7 bases. Trimming at V came to 0 bases and at J to 0 bases, leaving 5 bases not matched to a gene. Germline V CDR1 and CDR2: MGHRA, YSYEKL. The CDR3 runs to 16 residues. CDR3 DNA: TGCGCCAGCAGCCAAGATAGGGGACAGCCCTCCTACGAGCAGTACTTC. It specifies CASSQDRGQPSYEQYF.

The V gene is TRBV28, the J gene TRBJ2-5; a weak D match, TRBD1 (5 bases). V lost 4 bases, J lost 1 base, and 13 bases lay in between. The CDR3 loop spans 15 amino acids. Per the germline V gene, CDR1 is MDHEN and CDR2 is SYDVKM. The CDR3 nucleotides read TGTGCCAGCAGTTCAGGGATCCTCACCCAAGAGACCCAGTACTTC. Amino acid sequence: CASSSGILTQETQYF. Complete variable domain (other parts from reference TRBV28 and TRBJ2-5): DVKVTQSSRYLVKRTGEKVFLECVQDMDHENMFWYRQDPGLGLRLIYFSYDVKMKEKGDIPEGYSVSREKKERFSLILESASTNQTSMYLCASSSGILTQETQYFGPGTRLLVL.

The chain uses TRBV5-4 and TRBJ2-7; 8 nucleotides match TRBD2. Trimming cost V 4 bases and J 3 bases; bases outside gene matches: 9. Germline V CDR1 and CDR2: SGHNT, YYREEE (reference sequence). The CDR3 length is 15 residues. The DNA of the CDR3 is TGTGCCAGCAGCCGTAGCGGGGCTACAAACTACGAGCAGTACTTC. Translating gives CASSRSGATNYEQYF.

This chain uses TRBV9 with TRBJ2-3, with D maybe TRBD2 (5 bases). The germline CDR1 and CDR2 sequences are SGDLS and YYNGEE. V was clipped by 4 bases and J by 2 bases, with 17 bases between them. The CDR3 length is 16 residues. CDR3 sequence: CASSPPTSGTTDTQYF. CDR3 sequence (DNA): TGTGCCAGCAGCCCGCCCACCAGCGGAACCACAGATACGCAGTATTTT. The entire variable domain, with the rest obtained from reference TRBV9 and TRBJ2-3, is as follows: DSGVTQTPKHLITATGQRVTLRCSPRSGDLSVYWYQQSLDQGLQFLIQYYNGEERAKGNILERFSAQQFPDLHSELNLSSLELGDSALYFCASSPPTSGTTDTQYFGPGTRLTVL.

The chain combines TRBV28 with TRBJ2-3; D might be TRBD2 (5 bases). Deletions cut 6 bases from V and 0 bases from J, with 10 bases between. Looked up from germline, CDR1 is MDHEN and CDR2 is SYDVKM. The CDR3 sequence is 14 residues long. The CDR3 DNA is TGTGCCAGCAGCCCCCGGGGTAGCACAGATACGCAGTATTTT. Protein sequence: CASSPRGSTDTQYF.

The chain combines TRBV6-4 with TRBJ2-3, with TRBD2 as a possible D gene (5 bases). Germline values: CDR1 MRHNA, CDR2 SNTAGT. The CDR3 is 13 amino acids. With 6 bases removed from V and 3 bases from J, the gap between germline ends came to 10 bases. DNA of the CDR3: TGTGCCAGCAGCCTCACTAGAACAGATACGCAGTATTTT. Translating gives CASSLTRTDTQYF.

V and J are TRBV7-3 and TRBJ2-1, with 11 positions matching TRBD2. V gave up 4 bases and J gave up 6 bases; unmatched junction bases: 2. Per germline, CDR1 SGHTA and CDR2 FQGTGA. The CDR3 covers 14 residues. This chain's CDR3 is CASSSGTSGNEQFF. The CDR3 DNA sequence: TGTGCCAGCAGCTCCGGGACTAGCGGCAATGAGCAGTTCTTC.

This clone has just one count. The CDR3: CAWRLRGFSGANVLTF. As DNA, the CDR3 is TGTGCCTGGAGACTCCGAGGGTTCTCTGGGGCCAACGTCCTGACTTTC. This chain connects TRBV30 to TRBJ2-6, with TRBD2 as a possible D gene (5 bases). Deletions cut 3 bases from V and 0 bases from J, with 12 bases between. CDR1 and CDR2 from the germline V gene are GTSNPN and SVGIG (reference sequence). The CDR3 extends over 16 amino acids.

The chain uses TRBV19 and TRBJ2-7; 10 bases are shared with TRBD1. Germline V gene sequence: CDR1 LNHDA, CDR2 SQIVND (reference sequence). This CDR3 contains 15 residues. The J segment lost 3 bases and the V segment lost 6 bases, leaving 8 bases of the junction unmatched. The CDR3 sequence is CASSQTGTGVYEQYF. As DNA, the CDR3 is TGTGCCAGTAGCCAAACCGGGACAGGGGTCTACGAGCAGTACTTC.

The chain uses TRBV6-5 and TRBJ2-7, with 10 nucleotides matching TRBD1. From germline, CDR1 is MNHEY and CDR2 SVGAGI. V was pared by 3 bases and J by 4 bases, with 3 bases of the junction left unmatched. This CDR3 region has 14 residues. In DNA, the CDR3 is TGTGCCAGCAGTTATGGGACAGGGGAATACGAGCAGTACTTC. It encodes CASSYGTGEYEQYF.